The rows below give T cell receptor beta chains drawn from one sample of a study of blood T cell repertoires in COVID-19. Profiling relied on immunoSEQ multiplex PCR, and the TCRdb table lists in-frame clones only, not all of them. The sample includes 130,000 to 150,000 clones, 84% seen only once; the top ten take less than 6%. The sequenced sample consisted of PBMCs or T cells enriched from blood (not recorded which). These receptors originate from a woman between 45 and 65 years old who had been exposed to COVID-19. Both conserved end residues are part of each CDR3. A D gene is named only where the DNA matches it firmly. Some rows mark clone size as missing; the rest say once, few, many or name a class of expanded clone.

NA	NA	TRBV12-3/TRBV12-4	13	TRBJ1-2	CASTLGLNHGYTF	TGTGCCAGCACTCTGGGCCTTAATCACGGCTACACCTTC
few	TRBD1	TRBV7-9	15	TRBJ1-6	CASSSGGSYNSPLHF	TGTGCCAGCAGCTCAGGGGGCTCCTATAATTCACCCCTCCACTTT
NA	TRBD1	TRBV11-2	14	TRBJ1-2	CASSFDRGAYGYTF	TGTGCCAGCAGCTTCGACAGGGGGGCCTATGGCTACACCTTC
NA	NA	TRBV24-1	15	TRBJ1-1	CATRPTWGRGTEAFF	TGTGCCACCAGACCCACTTGGGGGCGCGGCACTGAAGCTTTCTTT
NA	TRBD1	TRBV19	17	TRBJ1-5	CASSIPATGGGNQPQHF	TGTGCCAGTAGTATCCCCGCGACAGGGGGCGGCAATCAGCCCCAGCATTTT
NA	TRBD2	TRBV7-7	15	TRBJ2-7	CASSLERTSIHEQYF	TGTGCTAGCAGCCTAGAACGGACTAGCATCCACGAGCAGTACTTC
NA	NA	TRBV5-1	15	TRBJ1-6	CASSLASQYNSPLHF	TGCGCCAGCAGCTTGGCCTCACAGTATAATTCACCCCTCCACTTT
once	NA	TRBV5-1	13	TRBJ1-2	CASSLDRNYGYTF	TGCGCCAGCAGCTTGGACAGAAACTATGGCTACACCTTC
NA	NA	TRBV10-3	18	TRBJ2-1	CAISEPKGVREHHNEQFF	TGTGCCATCAGTGAGCCTAAAGGGGTGCGCGAGCACCACAATGAGCAGTTCTTC
NA	TRBD2	TRBV19	15	TRBJ2-3	CASSIRSGGRDTQYF	TGTGCCAGTAGTATACGGAGCGGGGGGCGTGATACGCAGTATTTT
NA	NA	TRBV11-3	14	TRBJ2-2	CASSLPGDGGELFF	TGTGCCAGCAGCTTACCGGGGGATGGCGGGGAGCTGTTTTTT
NA	NA	TRBV12-3/TRBV12-4	13	TRBJ1-5	CASSRTVPRAQHF	TGTGCCAGCAGTCGGACAGTGCCCCGAGCCCAGCATTTT
NA	NA	TRBV7-2	16	TRBJ1-6	CASSSKILGDNSPLHF	TGTGCCAGCAGCTCAAAGATATTAGGGGATAATTCACCCCTCCACTTT
NA	TRBD1	TRBV5-4	13	TRBJ2-7	CASSQGQGNEQYF	TGTGCCAGCAGCCAAGGACAGGGCAACGAGCAGTACTTC
NA	TRBD1	TRBV19	17	TRBJ1-1	CASTPGQGVIMNTEAFF	TGTGCCAGTACTCCGGGACAGGGGGTTATCATGAACACTGAAGCTTTCTTT
NA	NA	TRBV29-1	12	TRBJ2-7	CSVDEQGHEQYF	TGCAGCGTTGACGAGCAGGGTCACGAGCAGTACTTC
NA	TRBD1	TRBV7-6	13	TRBJ1-1	CASSSTGVTEAFF	TGTGCCAGCAGCTCGACAGGGGTCACTGAAGCTTTCTTT
NA	NA	TRBV5-1	12	TRBJ1-1	CASSFMNTEAFF	TGCGCCAGCAGCTTTATGAACACTGAAGCTTTCTTT
NA	NA	TRBV3-1/TRBV3-2	13	TRBJ2-7	CASSHPWGDEQYF	TGTGCCAGCAGCCACCCATGGGGGGACGAGCAGTACTTC
few	TRBD1	TRBV7-6	16	TRBJ1-5	CASSLGTGGSDQPQHF	TGTGCCAGCAGCTTAGGGACAGGGGGCTCGGATCAGCCCCAGCATTTT
NA	NA	TRBV15	15	TRBJ1-1	CATSREFRANTEAFF	TGTGCCACCAGCAGAGAGTTCAGGGCGAACACTGAAGCTTTCTTT
NA	TRBD1	TRBV30	14	TRBJ1-2	CAWRAWDRGVSYTF	TGTGCCTGGAGGGCTTGGGACAGGGGAGTCAGCTACACCTTC
once	NA	TRBV6-2/TRBV6-3	13	TRBJ1-2	CASSLNRLDGYTF	TGTGCCAGCAGTTTGAACAGGCTCGATGGCTACACCTTC
NA	TRBD1	TRBV5-6	15	TRBJ2-3	CASSPGTGRTDTQYF	TGTGCCAGCAGCCCCGGGACAGGGCGCACAGATACGCAGTATTTT
NA	TRBD2	TRBV7-9	15	TRBJ2-5	CASGRGSVVSETQYF	TGTGCCAGTGGGCGCGGGAGTGTTGTTTCGGAGACCCAGTACTTC
NA	TRBD1	TRBV5-1	15	TRBJ2-7	CASSLRQGTAYEQYF	TGCGCCAGCAGCTTGAGACAGGGCACCGCCTACGAGCAGTACTTC
NA	TRBD2	TRBV18	19	TRBJ2-2	CASSPKGLAGVPSTGELFF	TGTGCCAGCTCACCGAAGGGACTAGCGGGAGTTCCCTCCACCGGGGAGCTGTTTTTT
few	TRBD1	TRBV28	20	TRBJ1-6	CASSLNRGRLSSSYNSPLHF	TGTGCCAGCAGTTTGAACAGGGGGCGATTGTCGAGCTCCTATAATTCACCCCTCCACTTT
NA	TRBD1	TRBV18	14	TRBJ1-1	CASSLGTGSSEAFF	TGTGCCAGCTCATTGGGGACAGGGAGTTCTGAAGCTTTCTTT
NA	NA	TRBV4-2	14	TRBJ1-2	CASSPFRGTGGYTF	TGTGCCAGCAGCCCCTTCAGGGGAACAGGGGGCTACACCTTC
NA	TRBD1	TRBV4-3	16	TRBJ1-5	CASSQAHRGNHQPQHF	TGCGCCAGCAGCCAAGCACACAGGGGGAACCATCAGCCCCAGCATTTT
NA	NA	TRBV9	14	TRBJ2-2	CASRLYANTGELFF	TGTGCCAGCAGACTCTATGCGAACACCGGGGAGCTGTTTTTT
once	TRBD1	TRBV7-2	14	TRBJ2-7	CASSLGQGHYEQYF	TGTGCCAGCAGCCTGGGACAGGGCCACTACGAGCAGTACTTC
once	TRBD1	TRBV11-2	18	TRBJ2-6	CASSSRTGFRSGANVLTF	TGTGCCAGCAGCTCCCGGACAGGTTTTCGTTCTGGGGCCAACGTCCTGACTTTC
NA	NA	TRBV4-3	15	TRBJ2-1	CASSQGRWSPHEQFF	TGCGCCAGCAGCCAAGGACGGTGGAGCCCCCATGAGCAGTTCTTC
NA	NA	TRBV3-1/TRBV3-2	14	TRBJ1-2	CASSQVPPNYGYTF	TGTGCCAGCAGCCAAGTCCCCCCGAACTATGGCTACACCTTC
NA	TRBD2	TRBV5-1	16	TRBJ2-1	CASSLVGTSTGHEQFF	TGCGCCAGCAGCTTGGTAGGGACTAGTACCGGCCATGAGCAGTTCTTC
NA	TRBD2	TRBV10-2	15	TRBJ2-3	CASSGLAGTMDTQYF	TGCGCCAGCAGTGGACTAGCGGGGACCATGGATACGCAGTATTTT
NA	NA	TRBV7-6	15	TRBJ2-7	CASSGRQEGFVEQYF	TGTGCCAGCAGCGGACGACAGGAAGGGTTTGTCGAGCAGTACTTC
NA	TRBD1	TRBV6-2/TRBV6-3	16	TRBJ2-1	CASGLQGHPSYNEQFF	TGTGCCAGCGGCCTACAGGGGCATCCTAGTTACAATGAGCAGTTCTTC
NA	TRBD1	TRBV2	14	TRBJ1-4	CASSKDRTFGKLFF	TGTGCCAGCAGTAAGGACAGGACCTTCGGGAAACTGTTTTTT
NA	TRBD1	TRBV2	14	TRBJ1-2	CASFGDRVKDGYTF	TGTGCCAGCTTTGGGGACAGGGTGAAAGATGGCTACACCTTC
NA	NA	TRBV14	14	TRBJ2-2	CASSRRMRTGELFF	TGTGCCAGCAGCCGACGGATGAGGACCGGGGAGCTGTTTTTT
once	NA	TRBV5-1	15	TRBJ1-1	CASSSSRGRNTEAFF	TGCGCCAGCAGCTCTTCAAGAGGGCGGAACACTGAAGCTTTCTTT
NA	TRBD2	TRBV20-1	15	TRBJ2-7	CSASSGTSGGYEQYF	TGCAGTGCTAGTTCCGGGACTAGCGGTGGCTACGAGCAGTACTTC
NA	TRBD2	TRBV5-1	17	TRBJ2-7	CASSLGLAATHSYEQYF	TGCGCCAGCAGCTTGGGACTAGCGGCAACCCACTCCTACGAGCAGTACTTC
NA	NA	TRBV10-2	13	TRBJ2-1	CASRPSAYNEQFF	TGCGCCAGCAGGCCTAGCGCCTACAATGAGCAGTTCTTC
NA	NA	TRBV4-1	17	TRBJ2-2	CASSQLPPRGYTGELFF	TGCGCCAGCAGCCAACTCCCGCCCCGGGGGTACACCGGGGAGCTGTTTTTT
NA	NA	TRBV6-5	14	TRBJ1-1	CASSIQGMNTEAFF	TGTGCCAGCAGTATACAGGGCATGAACACTGAAGCTTTCTTT
NA	NA	TRBV7-9	14	TRBJ1-5	CASTRDGGGQPQHF	TGTGCCAGCACCCGTGACGGGGGTGGTCAGCCCCAGCATTTT
once	TRBD2	TRBV4-3	17	TRBJ2-5	CASSQDTWLAGKETQYF	TGCGCCAGCAGCCAAGATACGTGGCTAGCGGGGAAAGAGACCCAGTACTTC
NA	NA	TRBV19	13	TRBJ1-3	CASTALSGNTIYF	TGTGCCAGTACAGCGCTCTCTGGAAACACCATATATTTT
many	NA	TRBV10-2	16	TRBJ2-7	CASSPLKGSDSYEQYF	TGCGCCAGCAGTCCCCTCAAGGGTAGCGATTCCTACGAGCAGTACTTC
NA	TRBD1	TRBV13	15	TRBJ1-5	CASSIRGQGNQPQHF	TGTGCCAGCAGCATAAGAGGACAGGGGAATCAGCCCCAGCATTTT
NA	TRBD1	TRBV9	17	TRBJ2-6	CASSVTGGGSGANVLTF	TGTGCCAGCAGCGTGACAGGGGGCGGCTCTGGGGCCAACGTCCTGACTTTC
NA	TRBD2	TRBV28	14	TRBJ2-2	CASSLWREAGELFF	TGTGCCAGCAGTTTGTGGCGGGAGGCCGGGGAGCTGTTTTTT
NA	NA	TRBV15	16	TRBJ2-3	CATSRVQGRGTDTQYF	TGTGCCACCAGCAGAGTACAGGGAAGGGGCACAGATACGCAGTATTTT